One sample yielded the 20 T cell receptor beta chains listed below, sequenced in a study of T cell repertoires in cytomegalovirus infection. These receptors lack a known antigen. Via MiXCR, TCRdb re-called the reads, giving one row per CDR3 protein. This sample has approximately 500,000 distinct CDR3 sequences, with 33% found just once. Sequenced here: cultured PBMCs, sampled from culture after CMV antigen stimulation. These receptors were obtained from a human donor in good health (CMV status not recorded). Some clones in this sample may be carry-over from other donors' samples.

This rearrangement joins TRBV12-3 or TRBV12-4 to TRBJ2-3; TRBD2 agrees at 14 bases. J gave up 4 bases and V 6 bases, and 9 bases lay outside the gene matches. The CDR3 runs to 17 residues. The CDR3 DNA is TGTGCCAGCAGATCGACGGGGACTAGCGGGAGTTCAGATACGCAGTATTTT. Protein sequence: CASRSTGTSGSSDTQYF.

This sequence joins TRBV7-2 and TRBJ2-7; D is ambiguous. Germline assignment: CDR1 SGHTA and CDR2 FQGNSA. The V end was cut by 1 base, the J end by 8 bases, with 12 bases between. The CDR3 loop spans 13 amino acids. In nucleotides, the CDR3 is TGTGCCAGCAGCTTAGTGGGGAAAGCGAAGCAGTACTTC. This gives the protein CASSLVGKAKQYF.

Written as DNA, the CDR3 is TGTGCCAGCAGTGAGACAGGGGCCCGAGAGACCCAGTACTTC. Protein sequence: CASSETGARETQYF. This chain connects TRBV6-6 to TRBJ2-5; 8 bases map to TRBD1. CDR1 MNHNY and CDR2 SVGAGI come from the germline V gene (reference sequence). V trimming: 5 bases; J trimming: 4 bases; junction bases outside the gene matches: 6. This CDR3 contains 14 residues.

The rearrangement uses TRBV4-1 and TRBJ2-3, with 8 nucleotides matching TRBD2. This CDR3 comprises 16 residues. V trimming: 3 bases; J trimming: 4 bases; junction bases outside the gene matches: 9. The germline gives CDR1 MGHRA, CDR2 YSYEKL. The DNA for the CDR3 is TGCGCCAGCAGCCACAGACTAGCGAAAGCCTCAGATACGCAGTATTTT. Protein product: CASSHRLAKASDTQYF.

This clonotype was counted a few times. The chain joins TRBV5-1 to TRBJ1-1; D may be TRBD1 (6 bases). The CDR3 is 17 amino acids. V lost 2 bases to trimming and J lost 1 base, with 18 bases between them. CDR1 is SGHRS and CDR2 is YFSETQ in the germline V gene. The CDR3 sequence: CASSFSGPGTRNTEAFF. Here the CDR3 DNA reads TGCGCCAGCAGCTTTTCTGGTCCCGGGACAAGGAACACTGAAGCTTTCTTT.

This clonotype was seen just once. The gene calls are TRBV6-5 and TRBJ1-2; D gene unclear. The length of the CDR3 is 14 residues. Deletions cut 0 bases from V and 3 bases from J, with 8 bases between. The germline V gene has CDR1 MNHEY and CDR2 SVGAGI. The CDR3 reads CASSYSRKDYGYTF. CDR3 DNA: TGTGCCAGCAGTTACTCGAGGAAGGACTATGGCTACACCTTC.

This clonotype has just a few counts. V is TRBV5-1 and J is TRBJ2-7, with a possible D match to TRBD2 (5 bases). Trimming cost V 2 bases and J 4 bases, with 10 bases left between them. This CDR3 has 13 amino acids. The V gene's germline CDR1 is SGHRS and CDR2 YFSETQ. The CDR3 loop is CASSFGVGYEQYV. The DNA of the CDR3 is TGCGCCAGCAGCTTCGGGGTTGGGTACGAGCAGTACGTC.

The chain recombines TRBV27 with TRBJ2-5, with 7 nucleotides matching TRBD2. The CDR3 spans 16 residues. J was trimmed by 1 base and V by 1 base; bases with no gene match: 6. Germline V gene sequence: CDR1 MNHEY, CDR2 SMNVEV (reference sequence). CDR3 sequence: CASSLWEGRGQETQYF. The CDR3 nucleotides are TGTGCCAGCAGTTTATGGGAGGGACGGGGCCAAGAGACCCAGTACTTC.

This clonotype occurred a few times. This chain uses TRBV12-3 or TRBV12-4 with TRBJ1-5; weak D call: TRBD1 (5 bases). The CDR3 totals 15 residues. Trimming pared 5 bases from V and 1 base from J, leaving 12 bases between. Here the CDR3 DNA reads TGTGCCAGCAGTGCAGGGAGGGAGAGCAATCAGCCCCAGCATTTT. Translating it yields CASSAGRESNQPQHF.

This chain joins TRBV29-1 and TRBJ2-5; the D is unclear. The germline gives CDR1 SQVTM, CDR2 ANQGSEA. The length of the CDR3 is 14 residues. V lost 6 bases and J 1 base, leaving 15 bases between the germline ends. CDR3 DNA sequence: TGCAGCGTCGAACTGGGTCACCTCCAAGAGACCCAGTACTTC. Residues: CSVELGHLQETQYF. The complete variable domain, with remaining parts taken from reference TRBV29-1 and TRBJ2-5, reads SAVISQKPSRDICQRGTSLTIQCQVDSQVTMMFWYRQQPGQSLTLIATANQGSEATYESGFVIDKFPISRPNLTFSTLTVSNMSPEDSSIYLCSVELGHLQETQYFGPGTRLLVL.

This clonotype was counted between two and nine times. The V call is TRBV7-8, the J call TRBJ2-1, with 8 bases lining up with TRBD2. The V and J ends lost 4 bases and 8 bases, in that order; junction bases with no gene match: 10. The CDR3 consists of 15 residues. Germline V gene data show CDR1 as SGHVS and CDR2 as FQNEAQ. CDR3 protein: CASSYPGLGFDEQFF. Here the CDR3 DNA reads TGTGCCAGCAGCTATCCGGGACTAGGGTTCGATGAGCAGTTCTTC.

CDR3 nucleotide sequence: TGTGCCAGCAGTCCCGGAGGAACTAACTACAATGAGCAGTTCTTC. Translation: CASSPGGTNYNEQFF. The V gene is TRBV12-3 or TRBV12-4, the J gene TRBJ2-1; the D gene is possibly TRBD2 (5 bases). Between the trimmed V and J ends, which lost 5 bases and 3 bases, there was a span of 14 bases. The CDR3 totals 15 residues.

This clonotype was found a few times. The chain links TRBV28 to TRBJ2-1; no reliable D call. The length of the CDR3 is 13 residues. The germline CDR1 and CDR2 sequences are MDHEN and SYDVKM. Trimming took 6 bases from V and 8 from J, leaving 14 bases between them. In DNA, the CDR3 is TGTGCCAGCAGCCCAGTGAGCAGAGATGAGCAGTTCTTC. Amino acid sequence: CASSPVSRDEQFF. Full variable domain (remainder filled in from reference TRBV28 and TRBJ2-1): DVKVTQSSRYLVKRTGEKVFLECVQDMDHENMFWYRQDPGLGLRLIYFSYDVKMKEKGDIPEGYSVSREKKERFSLILESASTNQTSMYLCASSPVSRDEQFFGPGTRLTVL.

This clonotype was detected ten times or more. J is TRBJ1-6 and V is TRBV28; 7 nucleotides align to TRBD1. The CDR3 length is 18 residues. The V gene's germline CDR1 is MDHEN and CDR2 SYDVKM. V lost 5 bases and J lost 4; bases outside the gene matches: 14. The CDR3 sequence is CASSPNLADRRYNSPLHF. The CDR3 coding sequence is TGTGCCAGCAGTCCGAACCTTGCGGACAGGAGATATAATTCACCCCTCCACTTT.

This clonotype occurred a few times. V gene TRBV7-2 combines with J gene TRBJ2-2; 7 bases align to TRBD1. CDR1 SGHTA and CDR2 FQGNSA come from the germline V gene. V lost 4 bases to trimming and J lost 4 bases; unmatched junction nucleotides: 3. The CDR3 has 14 amino acids. In nucleotides, the CDR3 is TGTGCCAGCAGCTCGGGACAGTTCACCGGGGAGCTGTTTTTT. This translates into CASSSGQFTGELFF.

This chain connects TRBV20-1 to TRBJ2-5; D possibly corresponds to TRBD2 (5 bases). V gave up 5 bases and J gave up 7 bases, with 17 bases separating them. The CDR3 is 13 residues long. The germline V gene has CDR1 DFQATT and CDR2 SNEGSKA (reference sequence). The CDR3 DNA follows: TGCAGTGCTCCCTTCCCGGTCGCGGGGACCCAGTACTTC. Its translation: CSAPFPVAGTQYF.

The chain uses TRBV20-1 and TRBJ2-1; D is ambiguous. Per germline, CDR1 DFQATT and CDR2 SNEGSKA (reference sequence). The CDR3 runs to 12 residues. The V end was cut by 7 bases, the J end by 10 bases, with 17 bases between. CDR3 sequence: CSVKGNPKEQFF. CDR3 DNA: TGCAGTGTCAAGGGTAACCCTAAAGAGCAGTTCTTC.

In this sample, this clonotype turned up a few times. V and J are TRBV10-3 and TRBJ2-7; D may be TRBD2 (5 bases). The ends were cut back, 3 bases at V and 6 bases at J, with 18 bases in the middle. Germline CDR1 is ENHRY and CDR2 is SYGVKD. The CDR3 covers 15 residues. The CDR3 DNA follows: TGTGCCATCAGTGATAGCGCAGCCCAGAGTTCCGAGCAGTACGTC. Translation gives CAISDSAAQSSEQYV.

The CDR3 sequence: CASSLSGGFSYEQYF. The CDR3 DNA reads TGTGCCAGCAGTTTAAGTGGGGGCTTCTCCTACGAGCAGTACTTC. The chain links TRBV28 to TRBJ2-7; D perhaps matches TRBD1 (6 bases). V lost 2 bases to trimming and J lost 0 bases, with 11 bases between them. Germline V lookup: CDR1 MDHEN, CDR2 SYDVKM. The CDR3 sequence is 15 residues long.

J is TRBJ2-5 and V is TRBV7-9, with a tentative D call TRBD2 (5 bases). Trimming took 5 bases from V and 2 from J, leaving 15 bases between them. This CDR3 is built from 15 residues. CDR1 is SEHNR, CDR2 FQNEAQ, per germline (reference sequence). The CDR3 DNA reads as TGTGCCAGCAGCCCATCTTCGGGAAAACAAGAGACCCAGTACTTC. It yields the protein CASSPSSGKQETQYF.